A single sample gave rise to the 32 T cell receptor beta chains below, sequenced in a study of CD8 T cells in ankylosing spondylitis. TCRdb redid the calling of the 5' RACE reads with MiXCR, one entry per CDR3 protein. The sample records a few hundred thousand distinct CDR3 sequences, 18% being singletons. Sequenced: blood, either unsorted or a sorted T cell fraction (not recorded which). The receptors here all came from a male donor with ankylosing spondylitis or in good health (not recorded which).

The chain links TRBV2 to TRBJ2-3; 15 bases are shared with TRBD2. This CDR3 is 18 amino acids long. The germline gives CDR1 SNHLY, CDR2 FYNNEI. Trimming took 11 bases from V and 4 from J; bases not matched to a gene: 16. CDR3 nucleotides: TGTGCCCTCAGTTCGCCCCGGACTAGCGGGAGGGCCCCAGATACGCAGTATTTT. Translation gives CALSSPRTSGRAPDTQYF.

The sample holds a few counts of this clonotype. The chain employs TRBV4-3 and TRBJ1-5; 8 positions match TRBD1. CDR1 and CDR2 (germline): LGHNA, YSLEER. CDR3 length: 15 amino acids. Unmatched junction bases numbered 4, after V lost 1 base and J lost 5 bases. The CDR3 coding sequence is TGCGCCAGCAGCCAAGGACAGGGGATGGATCAGCCCCAGCATTTT. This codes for CASSQGQGMDQPQHF.

The CDR3 DNA reads TGTGCCAGCAGGTCGGAACCTTCCTACGAGCAGTACTTC. Protein sequence: CASRSEPSYEQYF. The rearrangement links TRBV6-6 to TRBJ2-7; no definite D call. Between the trimmed V and J ends, which lost 6 bases and 1 base, there was a span of 10 bases. The CDR3 runs to 13 residues. Looked up from germline, CDR1 is MNHNY and CDR2 is SVGAGI (reference sequence).

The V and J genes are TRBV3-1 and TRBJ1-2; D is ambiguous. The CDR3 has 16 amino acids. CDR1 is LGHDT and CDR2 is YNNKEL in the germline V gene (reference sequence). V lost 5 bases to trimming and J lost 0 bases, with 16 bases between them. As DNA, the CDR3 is TGTGCCAGCAGCGCAACGGAGCTTACGGCTAACTATGGCTACACCTTC. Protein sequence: CASSATELTANYGYTF. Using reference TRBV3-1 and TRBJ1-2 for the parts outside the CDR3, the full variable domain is DTAVSQTPKYLVTQMGNDKSIKCEQNLGHDTMYWYKQDSKKFLKIMFSYNNKELIINETVPNRFSPKSPDKAHLNLHINSLELGDSAVYFCASSATELTANYGYTFGSGTRLTVV.

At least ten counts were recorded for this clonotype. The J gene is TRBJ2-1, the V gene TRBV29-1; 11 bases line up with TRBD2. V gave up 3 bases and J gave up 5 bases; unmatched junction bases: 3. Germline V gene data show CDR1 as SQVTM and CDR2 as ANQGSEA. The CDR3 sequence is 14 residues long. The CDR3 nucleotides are TGCAGCGTTGACGGACTAGCGGGCAACAATGAGCAGTTCTTC. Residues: CSVDGLAGNNEQFF.

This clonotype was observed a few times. The CDR3 spells CASRGTSGIHEQYF. CDR3 nucleotides: TGTGCCAGCAGGGGGACTAGCGGGATCCACGAGCAGTACTTC. The rearrangement uses TRBV27 and TRBJ2-7; TRBD2 matches 13 bases. V dropped 6 bases and J dropped 5; count of bases not matched to a gene: 4. Germline loops: CDR1 MNHEY, CDR2 SMNVEV (reference sequence). The CDR3 is 14 amino acids.

CDR3 coding DNA: TGTGCCAGCAGCGCTAGGGAATTAGAGACCCAGTACTTC. Protein product: CASSARELETQYF. This rearrangement joins TRBV12-3 or TRBV12-4 to TRBJ2-5; D is unresolved. Trimming left V 6 bases short and J 4 bases short, with 12 bases between. The CDR3 runs to 13 residues.

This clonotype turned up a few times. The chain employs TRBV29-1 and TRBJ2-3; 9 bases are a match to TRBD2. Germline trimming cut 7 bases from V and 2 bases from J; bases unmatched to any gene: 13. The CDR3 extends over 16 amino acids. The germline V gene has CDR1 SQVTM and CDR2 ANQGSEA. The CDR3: CSAFGLAGKHTDTQYF. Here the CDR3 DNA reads TGCAGCGCCTTTGGGCTAGCGGGAAAACACACAGATACGCAGTATTTT.

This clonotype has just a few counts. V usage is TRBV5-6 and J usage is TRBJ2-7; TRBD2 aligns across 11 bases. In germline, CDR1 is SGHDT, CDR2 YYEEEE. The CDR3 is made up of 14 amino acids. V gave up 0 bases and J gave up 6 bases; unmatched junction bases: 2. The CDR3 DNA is TGTGCCAGCAGCTTGGGACTAGCGGGATTCGAGCAGTACTTC. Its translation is CASSLGLAGFEQYF.

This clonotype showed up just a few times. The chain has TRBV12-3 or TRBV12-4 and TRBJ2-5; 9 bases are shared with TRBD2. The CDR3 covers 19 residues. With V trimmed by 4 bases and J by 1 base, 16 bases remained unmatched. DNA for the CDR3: TGTGCCAGCAGTTCCATAGCGGGAGTCGGGGCCTCTGGCCAAGAGACCCAGTACTTC. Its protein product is CASSSIAGVGASGQETQYF.

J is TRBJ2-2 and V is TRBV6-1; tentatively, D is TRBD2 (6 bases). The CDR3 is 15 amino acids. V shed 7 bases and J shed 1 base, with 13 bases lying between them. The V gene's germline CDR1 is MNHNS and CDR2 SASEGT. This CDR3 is CASTISGGNTGELFF. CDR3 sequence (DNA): TGTGCCAGCACCATTAGCGGTGGGAACACCGGGGAGCTGTTTTTT.

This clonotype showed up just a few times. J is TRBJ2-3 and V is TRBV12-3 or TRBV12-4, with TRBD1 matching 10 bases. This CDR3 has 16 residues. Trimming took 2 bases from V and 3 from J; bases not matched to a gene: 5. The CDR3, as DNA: TGTGCCAGCAGTTTAACCCGGGACAGGGGAACAGATACGCAGTATTTT. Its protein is CASSLTRDRGTDTQYF.

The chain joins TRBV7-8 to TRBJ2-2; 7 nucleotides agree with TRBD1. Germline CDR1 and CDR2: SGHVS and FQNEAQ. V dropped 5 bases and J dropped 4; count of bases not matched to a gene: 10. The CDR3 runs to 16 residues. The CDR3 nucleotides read TGTGCCAGCAGCCCCGGGACAGACTACCTCACCGGGGAGCTGTTTTTT. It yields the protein CASSPGTDYLTGELFF.

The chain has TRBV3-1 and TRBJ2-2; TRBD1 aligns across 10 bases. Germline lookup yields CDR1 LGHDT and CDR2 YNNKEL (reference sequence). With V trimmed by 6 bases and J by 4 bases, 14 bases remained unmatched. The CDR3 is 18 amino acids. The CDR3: CASSQTLSRDRGTGELFF. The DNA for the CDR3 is TGTGCCAGCAGTCAAACCCTTAGCCGGGACAGGGGCACCGGGGAGCTGTTTTTT.

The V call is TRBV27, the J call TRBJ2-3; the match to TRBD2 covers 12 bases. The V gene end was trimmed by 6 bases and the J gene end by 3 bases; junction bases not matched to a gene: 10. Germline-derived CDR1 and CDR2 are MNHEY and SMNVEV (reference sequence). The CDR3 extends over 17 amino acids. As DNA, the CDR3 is TGTGCCAGCAGGAGCCTCCTAGCGGGAGGGCCAACAGATACGCAGTATTTT. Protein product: CASRSLLAGGPTDTQYF.

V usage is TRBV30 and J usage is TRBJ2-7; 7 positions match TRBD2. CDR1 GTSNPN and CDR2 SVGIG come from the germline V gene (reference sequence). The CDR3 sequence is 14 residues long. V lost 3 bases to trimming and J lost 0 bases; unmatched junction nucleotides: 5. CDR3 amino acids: CAWRGASGSYEQYF. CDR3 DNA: TGTGCCTGGAGAGGGGCTAGCGGCTCCTACGAGCAGTACTTC.

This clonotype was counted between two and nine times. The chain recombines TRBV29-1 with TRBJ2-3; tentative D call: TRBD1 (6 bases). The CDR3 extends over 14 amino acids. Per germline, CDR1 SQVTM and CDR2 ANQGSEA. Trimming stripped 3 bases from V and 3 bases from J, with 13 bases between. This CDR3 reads CSVDQGSLTDTQYF. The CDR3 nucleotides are TGCAGCGTTGACCAGGGGAGTTTGACAGATACGCAGTATTTT.

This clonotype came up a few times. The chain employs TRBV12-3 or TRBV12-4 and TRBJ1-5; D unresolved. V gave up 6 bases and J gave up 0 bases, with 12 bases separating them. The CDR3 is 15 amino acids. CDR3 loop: CASSLWADSNQPQHF. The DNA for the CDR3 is TGTGCCAGCAGCCTGTGGGCAGATAGCAATCAGCCCCAGCATTTT.

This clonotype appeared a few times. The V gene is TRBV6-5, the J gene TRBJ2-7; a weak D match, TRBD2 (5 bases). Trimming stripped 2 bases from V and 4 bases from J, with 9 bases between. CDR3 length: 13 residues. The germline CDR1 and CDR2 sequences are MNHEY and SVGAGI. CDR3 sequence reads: CASSYAGGYEQYF. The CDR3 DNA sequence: TGTGCCAGCAGTTACGCGGGCGGTTACGAGCAGTACTTC.

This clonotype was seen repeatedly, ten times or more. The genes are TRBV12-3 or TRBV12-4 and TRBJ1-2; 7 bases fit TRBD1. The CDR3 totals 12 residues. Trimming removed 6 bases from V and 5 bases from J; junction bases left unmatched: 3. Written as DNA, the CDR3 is TGTGCCAGCAGGCAGGGGGGATATGGCTACACCTTC. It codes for CASRQGGYGYTF.

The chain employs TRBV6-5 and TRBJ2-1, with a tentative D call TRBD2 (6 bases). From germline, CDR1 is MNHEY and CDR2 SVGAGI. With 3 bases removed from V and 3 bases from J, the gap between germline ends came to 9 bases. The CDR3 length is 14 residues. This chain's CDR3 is CASSYRRDYNEQFF. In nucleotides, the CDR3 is TGTGCCAGCAGTTATCGGCGGGACTACAATGAGCAGTTCTTC.

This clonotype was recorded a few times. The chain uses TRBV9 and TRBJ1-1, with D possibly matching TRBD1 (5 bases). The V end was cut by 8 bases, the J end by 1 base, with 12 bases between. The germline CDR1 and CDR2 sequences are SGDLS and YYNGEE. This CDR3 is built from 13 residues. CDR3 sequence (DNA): TGTGCCAGTAATCGCGGGGGGAACACTGAAGCTTTCTTT. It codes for CASNRGGNTEAFF.

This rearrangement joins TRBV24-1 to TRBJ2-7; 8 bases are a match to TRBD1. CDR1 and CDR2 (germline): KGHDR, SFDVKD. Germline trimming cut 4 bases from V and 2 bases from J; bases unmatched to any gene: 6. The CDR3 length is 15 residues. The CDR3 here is CATSDPGTGTYEQYF. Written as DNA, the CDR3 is TGTGCCACCAGTGACCCCGGGACAGGCACCTACGAGCAGTACTTC.

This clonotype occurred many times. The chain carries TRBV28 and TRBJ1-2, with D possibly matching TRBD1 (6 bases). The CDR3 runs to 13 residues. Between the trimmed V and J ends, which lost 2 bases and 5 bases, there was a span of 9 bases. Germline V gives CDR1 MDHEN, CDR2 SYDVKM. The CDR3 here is CASSLEGGYGYTF. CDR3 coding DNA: TGTGCCAGCAGTTTAGAGGGGGGATATGGCTACACCTTC.

CDR3 nucleotides: TGTGCCAGCAGCTTGTGGGAAGGGGACCCCTACGAGCAGTACTTC. It encodes CASSLWEGDPYEQYF. The chain joins TRBV7-8 to TRBJ2-7; the D call may be TRBD1 or TRBD2 (5 bases each). The germline V gene has CDR1 SGHVS and CDR2 FQNEAQ. CDR3 size: 15 residues. V shed 3 bases and J shed 2 bases, with 14 bases lying between them.

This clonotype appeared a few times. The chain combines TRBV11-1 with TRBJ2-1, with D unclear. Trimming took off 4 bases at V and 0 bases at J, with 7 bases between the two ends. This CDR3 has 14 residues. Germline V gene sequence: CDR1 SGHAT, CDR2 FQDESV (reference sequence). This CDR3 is CASSYMSSYNEQFF. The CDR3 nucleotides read TGTGCCAGCAGCTACATGAGCTCCTACAATGAGCAGTTCTTC.

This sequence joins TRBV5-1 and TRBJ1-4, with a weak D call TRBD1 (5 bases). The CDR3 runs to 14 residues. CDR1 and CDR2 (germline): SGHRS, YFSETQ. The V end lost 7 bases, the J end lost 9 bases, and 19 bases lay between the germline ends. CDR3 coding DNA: TGCGCCAGCTCTTCGGTAGGGGAAATGAAAAAACTGTTTTTT. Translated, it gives CASSSVGEMKKLFF.

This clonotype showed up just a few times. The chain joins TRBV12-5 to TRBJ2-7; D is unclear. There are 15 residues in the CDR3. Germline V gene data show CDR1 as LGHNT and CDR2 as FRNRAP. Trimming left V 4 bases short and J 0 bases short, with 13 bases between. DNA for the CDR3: TGTGCTAGTGGTTCTCTCGTTCTCAGCTCCTACGAGCAGTACTTC. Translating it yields CASGSLVLSSYEQYF.

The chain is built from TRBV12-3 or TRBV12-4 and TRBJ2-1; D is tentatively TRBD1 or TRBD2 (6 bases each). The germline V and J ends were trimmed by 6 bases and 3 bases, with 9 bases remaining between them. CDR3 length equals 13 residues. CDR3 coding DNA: TGTGCCAGCAGAGGGGGGTTCTACAATGAGCAGTTCTTC. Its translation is CASRGGFYNEQFF.

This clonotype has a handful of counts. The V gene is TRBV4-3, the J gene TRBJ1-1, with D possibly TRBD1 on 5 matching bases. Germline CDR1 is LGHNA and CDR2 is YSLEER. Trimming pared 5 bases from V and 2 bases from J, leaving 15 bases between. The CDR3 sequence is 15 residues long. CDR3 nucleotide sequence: TGCGCCAGCAGCGCCAAATTACAGGTTAACACTGAAGCTTTCTTT. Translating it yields CASSAKLQVNTEAFF.

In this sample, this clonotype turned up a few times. The CDR3: CASSQGIQGAGTGELFF. The CDR3 DNA is TGCGCCAGCAGCCAAGGAATCCAGGGGGCTGGCACCGGGGAGCTGTTTTTT. This chain connects TRBV4-3 to TRBJ2-2, with 8 bases aligning to TRBD1. V was clipped by 1 base and J by 4 bases; unmatched bases: 8. This CDR3 contains 17 residues. CDR1 is LGHNA, CDR2 YSLEER, per germline.

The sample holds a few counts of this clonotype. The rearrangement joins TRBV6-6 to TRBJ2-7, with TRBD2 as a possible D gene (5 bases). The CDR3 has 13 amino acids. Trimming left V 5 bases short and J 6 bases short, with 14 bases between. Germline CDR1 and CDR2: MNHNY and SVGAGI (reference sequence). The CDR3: CASSLGREGEQYF. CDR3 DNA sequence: TGTGCCAGCAGTCTTGGGAGAGAGGGCGAGCAGTACTTC.